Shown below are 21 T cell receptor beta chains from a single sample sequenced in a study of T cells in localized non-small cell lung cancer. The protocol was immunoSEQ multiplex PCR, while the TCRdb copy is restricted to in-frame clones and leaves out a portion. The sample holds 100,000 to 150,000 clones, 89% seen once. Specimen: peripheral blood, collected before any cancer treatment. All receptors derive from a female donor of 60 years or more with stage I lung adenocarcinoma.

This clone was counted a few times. DNA for the CDR3: TGCGCCAGCACCGACGTTAATGAAGCTTTCTTT. This translates into CASTDVNEAFF. The chain combines TRBV5-1 with TRBJ1-1; no definite D call. V lost 6 bases and J 7 bases, leaving 10 bases between the germline ends. Germline CDR1 is SGHRS and CDR2 is YFSETQ. The CDR3 length is 11 residues.

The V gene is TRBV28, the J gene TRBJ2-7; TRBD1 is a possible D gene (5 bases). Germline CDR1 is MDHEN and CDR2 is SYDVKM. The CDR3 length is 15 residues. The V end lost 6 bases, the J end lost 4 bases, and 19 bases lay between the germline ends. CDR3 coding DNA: TGTGCCAGCAGGCCCCAGGGTGCGGCCCGATACGAGCAGTACTTC. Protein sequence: CASRPQGAARYEQYF.

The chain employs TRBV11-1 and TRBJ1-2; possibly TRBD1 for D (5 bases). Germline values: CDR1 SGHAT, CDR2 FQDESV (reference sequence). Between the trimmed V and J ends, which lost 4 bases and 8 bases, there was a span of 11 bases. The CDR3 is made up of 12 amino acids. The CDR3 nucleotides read TGTGCCAGCAGCTACGGGGGAGAGGGCTACACCTTC. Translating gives CASSYGGEGYTF.

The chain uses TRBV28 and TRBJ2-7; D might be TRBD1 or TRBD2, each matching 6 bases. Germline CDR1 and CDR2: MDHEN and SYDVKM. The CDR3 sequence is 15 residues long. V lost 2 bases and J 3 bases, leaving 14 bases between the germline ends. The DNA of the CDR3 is TGTGCCAGCAGTTTAGTTGTACAGGGAGGCTACGAGCAGTACTTC. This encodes CASSLVVQGGYEQYF.

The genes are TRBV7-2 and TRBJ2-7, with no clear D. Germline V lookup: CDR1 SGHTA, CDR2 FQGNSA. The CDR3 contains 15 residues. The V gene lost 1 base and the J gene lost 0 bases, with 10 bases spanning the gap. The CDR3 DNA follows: TGTGCCAGCAGCTTAGGTCCCGGCTACTCCTACGAGCAGTACTTC. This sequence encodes CASSLGPGYSYEQYF. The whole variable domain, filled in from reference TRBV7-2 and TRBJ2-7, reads GAGVSQSPSNKVTEKGKDVELRCDPISGHTALYWYRQSLGQGLEFLIYFQGNSAPDKSGLPSDRFSAERTGGSVSTLTIQRTQQEDSAVYLCASSLGPGYSYEQYFGPGTRLTVT.

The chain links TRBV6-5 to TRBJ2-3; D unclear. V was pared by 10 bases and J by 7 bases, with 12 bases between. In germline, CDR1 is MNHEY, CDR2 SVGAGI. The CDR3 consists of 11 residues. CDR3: CATHSRHTQYF. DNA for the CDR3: TGTGCCACCCACTCCCGCCATACGCAGTATTTT.

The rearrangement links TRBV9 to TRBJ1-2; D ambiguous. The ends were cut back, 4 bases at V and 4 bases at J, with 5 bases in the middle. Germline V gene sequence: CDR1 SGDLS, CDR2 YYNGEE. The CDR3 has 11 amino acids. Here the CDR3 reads CASSPGYGYTF. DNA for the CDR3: TGTGCCAGCAGCCCGGGCTATGGCTACACCTTC.

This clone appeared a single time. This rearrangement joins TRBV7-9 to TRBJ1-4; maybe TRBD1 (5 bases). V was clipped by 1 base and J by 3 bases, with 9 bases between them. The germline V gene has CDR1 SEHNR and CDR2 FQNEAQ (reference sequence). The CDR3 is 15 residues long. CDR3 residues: CASSLDLTANEKLFF. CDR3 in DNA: TGTGCCAGCAGCTTAGACTTGACAGCTAATGAAAAACTGTTTTTT.

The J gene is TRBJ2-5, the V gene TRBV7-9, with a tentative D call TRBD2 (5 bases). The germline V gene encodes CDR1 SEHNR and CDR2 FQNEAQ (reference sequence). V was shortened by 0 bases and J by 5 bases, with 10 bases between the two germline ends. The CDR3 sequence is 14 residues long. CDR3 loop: CASSLAYGDETQYF. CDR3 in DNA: TGTGCCAGCAGCTTAGCTTACGGGGATGAGACCCAGTACTTC. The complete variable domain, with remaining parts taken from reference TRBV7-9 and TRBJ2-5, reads DTGVSQNPRHKITKRGQNVTFRCDPISEHNRLYWYRQTLGQGPEFLTYFQNEAQLEKSRLLSDRFSAERPKGSFSTLEIQRTEQGDSAMYLCASSLAYGDETQYFGPGTRLLVL.

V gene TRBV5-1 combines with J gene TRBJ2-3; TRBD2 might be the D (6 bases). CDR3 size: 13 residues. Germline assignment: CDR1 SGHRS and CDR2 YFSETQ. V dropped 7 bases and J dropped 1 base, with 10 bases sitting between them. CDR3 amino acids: CASGTLGTDTQYF. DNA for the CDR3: TGCGCCAGCGGGACTTTAGGCACAGATACGCAGTATTTT. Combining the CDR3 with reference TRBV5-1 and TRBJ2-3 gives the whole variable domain KAGVTQTPRYLIKTRGQQVTLSCSPISGHRSVSWYQQTPGQGLQFLFEYFSETQRNKGNFPGRFSGRQFSNSRSEMNVSTLELGDSALYLCASGTLGTDTQYFGPGTRLTVL.

The CDR3 region is CASSVEGAIPDTQYF. For the CDR3, the DNA is TGTGCCAGCAGCGTAGAGGGGGCCATCCCAGATACGCAGTATTTT. The gene calls are TRBV9 and TRBJ2-3; 7 positions agree with TRBD1. Trimming cost V 0 bases and J 4 bases; bases outside gene matches: 5. Per the germline V gene, CDR1 is SGDLS and CDR2 is YYNGEE. This CDR3 has 15 residues. Based on the CDR3 plus reference TRBV9 and TRBJ2-3, the full variable domain is DSGVTQTPKHLITATGQRVTLRCSPRSGDLSVYWYQQSLDQGLQFLIQYYNGEERAKGNILERFSAQQFPDLHSELNLSSLELGDSALYFCASSVEGAIPDTQYFGPGTRLTVL.

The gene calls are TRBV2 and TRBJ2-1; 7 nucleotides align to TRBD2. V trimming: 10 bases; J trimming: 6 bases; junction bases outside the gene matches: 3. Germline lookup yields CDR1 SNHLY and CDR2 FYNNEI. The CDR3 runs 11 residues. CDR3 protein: CANSSGNEQFF. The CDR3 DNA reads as TGTGCCAACTCTAGCGGCAATGAGCAGTTCTTC. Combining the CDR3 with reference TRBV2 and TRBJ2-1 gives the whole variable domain EPEVTQTPSHQVTQMGQEVILRCVPISNHLYFYWYRQILGQKVEFLVSFYNNEISEKSEIFDDQFSVERPDGSNFTLKIRSTKLEDSAMYFCANSSGNEQFFGPGTRLTVL.

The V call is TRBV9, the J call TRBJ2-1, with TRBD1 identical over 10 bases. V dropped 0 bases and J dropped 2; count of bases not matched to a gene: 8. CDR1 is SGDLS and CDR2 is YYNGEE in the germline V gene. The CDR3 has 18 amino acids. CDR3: CASSVGSGTGVAYNEQFF. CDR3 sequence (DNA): TGTGCCAGCAGCGTAGGCTCCGGGACAGGGGTAGCCTACAATGAGCAGTTCTTC. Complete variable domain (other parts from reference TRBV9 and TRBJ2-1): DSGVTQTPKHLITATGQRVTLRCSPRSGDLSVYWYQQSLDQGLQFLIQYYNGEERAKGNILERFSAQQFPDLHSELNLSSLELGDSALYFCASSVGSGTGVAYNEQFFGPGTRLTVL.

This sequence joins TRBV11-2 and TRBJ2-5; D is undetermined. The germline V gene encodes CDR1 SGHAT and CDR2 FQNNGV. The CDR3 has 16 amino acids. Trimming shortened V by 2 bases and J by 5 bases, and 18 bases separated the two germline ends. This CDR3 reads CASSLRGDQVRETQYF. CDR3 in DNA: TGTGCCAGCAGCTTAAGAGGAGACCAAGTCAGGGAGACCCAGTACTTC.

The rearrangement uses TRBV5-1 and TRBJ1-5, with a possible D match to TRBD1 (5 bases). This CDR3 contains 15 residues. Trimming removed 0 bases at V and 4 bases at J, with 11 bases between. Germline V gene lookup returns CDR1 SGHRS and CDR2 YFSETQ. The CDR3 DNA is TGCGCCAGCAGCTTGGAGGGGTTCTGGAATCAGCCCCAGCATTTT. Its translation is CASSLEGFWNQPQHF.

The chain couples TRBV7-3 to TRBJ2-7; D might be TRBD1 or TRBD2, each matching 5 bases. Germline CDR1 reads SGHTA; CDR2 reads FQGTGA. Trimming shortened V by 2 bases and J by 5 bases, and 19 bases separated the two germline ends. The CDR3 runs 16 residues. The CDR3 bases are TGTGCCAGCAGCTTACTCCCGGGACGATTGGCCGACGAGCAGTACTTC. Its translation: CASSLLPGRLADEQYF.

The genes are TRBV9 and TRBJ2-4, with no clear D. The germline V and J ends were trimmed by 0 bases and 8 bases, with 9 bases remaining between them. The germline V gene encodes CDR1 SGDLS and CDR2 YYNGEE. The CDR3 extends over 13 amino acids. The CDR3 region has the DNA TGTGCCAGCAGCGTAGGTGGGTGGGACATTCAGTACTTC. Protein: CASSVGGWDIQYF.

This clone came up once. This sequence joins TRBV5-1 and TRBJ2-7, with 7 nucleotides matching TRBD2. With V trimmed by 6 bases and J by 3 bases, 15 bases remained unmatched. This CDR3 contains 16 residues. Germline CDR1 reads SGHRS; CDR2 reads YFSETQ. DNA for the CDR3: TGCGCCAGCACCTCCGGCGGGGGAGGGAGAAACTACGAGCAGTACTTC. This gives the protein CASTSGGGGRNYEQYF.

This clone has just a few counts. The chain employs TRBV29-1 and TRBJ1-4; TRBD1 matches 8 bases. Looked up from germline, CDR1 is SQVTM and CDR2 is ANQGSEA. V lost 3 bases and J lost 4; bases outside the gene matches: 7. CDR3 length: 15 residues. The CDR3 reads CSVDEGTGINEKLFF. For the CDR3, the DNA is TGCAGCGTTGACGAGGGGACAGGTATTAATGAAAAACTGTTTTTT. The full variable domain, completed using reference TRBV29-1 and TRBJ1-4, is SAVISQKPSRDICQRGTSLTIQCQVDSQVTMMFWYRQQPGQSLTLIATANQGSEATYESGFVIDKFPISRPNLTFSTLTVSNMSPEDSSIYLCSVDEGTGINEKLFFGSGTQLSVL.

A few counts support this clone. The CDR3 DNA sequence: TGTGCCAGCAGCTCTCTAGCGGGAATTGAGGAGACCCAGTACTTC. It specifies CASSSLAGIEETQYF. This chain joins TRBV11-2 and TRBJ2-5; 9 bases fit TRBD2. Looked up from germline, CDR1 is SGHAT and CDR2 is FQNNGV. Unmatched junction bases numbered 8, after V lost 4 bases and J lost 5 bases. The CDR3 consists of 15 residues.

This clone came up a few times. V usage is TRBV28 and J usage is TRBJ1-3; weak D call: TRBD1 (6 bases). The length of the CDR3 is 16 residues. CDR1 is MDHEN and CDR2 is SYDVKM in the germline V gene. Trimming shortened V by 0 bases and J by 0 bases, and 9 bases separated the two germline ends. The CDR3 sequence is CASSLWDSHSGNTIYF. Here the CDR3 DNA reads TGTGCCAGCAGTTTATGGGACAGCCACTCTGGAAACACCATATATTTT.